This paragraph reports one T cell receptor (beta chain). These data are taken from a study of OX40 agonist ivuxolimab in advanced cancers. About the research overall: Checkpoint inhibitors had been given previously to 35% to 50% of patients.

The protocol was immunoSEQ multiplex PCR, while the TCRdb copy is restricted to in-frame clones and leaves out a portion. The table lists approximately 100,000 clones, 90% of them singletons. The CDR3 sequence is 14 residues long. Germline trimming cut 3 bases from V and 8 bases from J; bases unmatched to any gene: 6. Germline lookup yields CDR1 SGHRS and CDR2 YFSETQ. This TCR derives from an adult with an advanced solid tumor such as melanoma, head and neck, liver or kidney cancer. The source was CD4+ or CD8+ T cells sorted from blood, collected in a trial of the OX40 agonist ivuxolimab. The genes are TRBV5-1 and TRBJ1-4; 8 bases map to TRBD1. For the CDR3, the DNA is TGCGCCAGCAGCTCGACAGGGGTAAGCGAAAAACTGTTTTTT. Encoded protein: CASSSTGVSEKLFF.